This T cell receptor beta chain was sequenced in a study of CD8 T cells in Susac syndrome. An input of roughly 0.45 to 1 ug of RNA was subjected to reverse transcription using random hexamers. Across 54 Vbeta and 13 Jbeta, immunoSEQ multiplex PCR amplified TCR beta CDR3. MiXCR, run by TCRdb on the immunoSEQ multiplex PCR reads, gives a single entry per CDR3 protein. The sample has about 170,000 distinct CDR3 sequences; roughly 95% are singletons. Trimming pared 4 bases from V and 9 bases from J, leaving 16 bases between. The germline gives CDR1 DFQATT, CDR2 SNEGSKA (reference sequence). This CDR3 has 14 amino acids. Sequencing of TCR beta was carried out in blood CD8+ and CD4+ T cells.

J is TRBJ1-6 and V is TRBV20-1, with D possibly being TRBD1 (6 bases). The sequenced sample consisted of CD4+ T cells from PBMCs. The receptor's source is a human donor with Susac syndrome. The CDR3: CSAKRTASGSPLHF. DNA of the CDR3: TGCAGTGCTAAAAGGACAGCTAGCGGTTCACCCCTCCACTTT.